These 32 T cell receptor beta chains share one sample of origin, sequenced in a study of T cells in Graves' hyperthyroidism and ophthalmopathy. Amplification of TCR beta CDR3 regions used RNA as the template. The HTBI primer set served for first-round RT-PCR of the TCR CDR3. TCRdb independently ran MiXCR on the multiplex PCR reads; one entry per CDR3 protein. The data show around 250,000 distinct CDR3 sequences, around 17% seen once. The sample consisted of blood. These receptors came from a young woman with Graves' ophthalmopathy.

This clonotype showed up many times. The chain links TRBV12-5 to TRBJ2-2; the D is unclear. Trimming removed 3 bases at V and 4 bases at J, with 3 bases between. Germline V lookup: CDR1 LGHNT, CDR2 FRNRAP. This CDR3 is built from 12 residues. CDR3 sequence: CASGFPTGELFF. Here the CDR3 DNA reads TGTGCTAGTGGTTTTCCCACCGGGGAGCTGTTTTTT.

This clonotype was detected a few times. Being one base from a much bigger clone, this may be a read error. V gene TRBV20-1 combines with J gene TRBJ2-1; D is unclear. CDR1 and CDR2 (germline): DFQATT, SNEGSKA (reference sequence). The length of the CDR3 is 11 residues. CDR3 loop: CSAITPNEQLF. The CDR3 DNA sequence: TGCAGTGCAATAACTCCGAATGAGCAGCTCTTC.

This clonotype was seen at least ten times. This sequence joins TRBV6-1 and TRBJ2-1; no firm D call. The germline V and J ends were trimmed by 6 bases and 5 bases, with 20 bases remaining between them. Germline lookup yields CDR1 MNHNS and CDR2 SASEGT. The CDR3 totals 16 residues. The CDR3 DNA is TGTGCCAGCAGGACGGCCTATTCGTGGATTGACAATGAGCAGTTCTTC. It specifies CASRTAYSWIDNEQFF.

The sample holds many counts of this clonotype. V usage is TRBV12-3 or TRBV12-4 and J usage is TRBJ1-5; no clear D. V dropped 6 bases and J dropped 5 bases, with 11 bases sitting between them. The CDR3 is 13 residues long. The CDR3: CASSRQTHQPQHF. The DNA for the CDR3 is TGTGCCAGCAGCCGACAAACCCATCAGCCCCAGCATTTT.

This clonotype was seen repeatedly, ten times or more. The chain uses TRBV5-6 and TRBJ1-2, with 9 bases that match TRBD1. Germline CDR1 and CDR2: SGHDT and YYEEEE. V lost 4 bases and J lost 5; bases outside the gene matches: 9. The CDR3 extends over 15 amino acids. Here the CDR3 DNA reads TGTGCCAGCAGCCCCGGGACAGGGCTTTTTTATGGCTACACCTTC. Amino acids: CASSPGTGLFYGYTF.

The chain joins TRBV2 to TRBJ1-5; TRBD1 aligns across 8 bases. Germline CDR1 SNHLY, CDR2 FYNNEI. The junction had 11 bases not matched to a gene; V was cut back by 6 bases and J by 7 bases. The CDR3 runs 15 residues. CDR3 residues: CASSSHGQGQQPQHF. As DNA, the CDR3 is TGTGCCAGCAGCTCACACGGACAGGGCCAACAGCCCCAGCATTTT. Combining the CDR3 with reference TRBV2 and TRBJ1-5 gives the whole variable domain EPEVTQTPSHQVTQMGQEVILRCVPISNHLYFYWYRQILGQKVEFLVSFYNNEISEKSEIFDDQFSVERPDGSNFTLKIRSTKLEDSAMYFCASSSHGQGQQPQHFGDGTRLSIL.

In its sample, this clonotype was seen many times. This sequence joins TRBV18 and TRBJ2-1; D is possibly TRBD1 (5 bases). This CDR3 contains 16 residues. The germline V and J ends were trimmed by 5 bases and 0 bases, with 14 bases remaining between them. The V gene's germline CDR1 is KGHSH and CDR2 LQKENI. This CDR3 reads CASSIMPGNSYNEQFF. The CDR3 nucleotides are TGTGCCAGCTCAATTATGCCAGGGAACTCCTACAATGAGCAGTTCTTC.

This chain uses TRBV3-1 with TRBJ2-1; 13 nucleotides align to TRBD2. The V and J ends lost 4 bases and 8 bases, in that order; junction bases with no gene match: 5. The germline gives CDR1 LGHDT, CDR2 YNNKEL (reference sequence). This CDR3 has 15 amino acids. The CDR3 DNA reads TGTGCCAGCAGCCCGCTAGGACTAGCGGGAGATGAGCAGTTCTTC. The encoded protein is CASSPLGLAGDEQFF.

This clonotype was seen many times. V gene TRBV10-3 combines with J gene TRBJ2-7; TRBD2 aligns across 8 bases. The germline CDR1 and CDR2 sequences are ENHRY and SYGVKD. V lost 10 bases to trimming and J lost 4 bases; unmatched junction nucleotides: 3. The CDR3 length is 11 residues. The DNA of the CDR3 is TGTGCCACCATAGCGGGGTACGAGCAGTACTTC. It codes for CATIAGYEQYF.

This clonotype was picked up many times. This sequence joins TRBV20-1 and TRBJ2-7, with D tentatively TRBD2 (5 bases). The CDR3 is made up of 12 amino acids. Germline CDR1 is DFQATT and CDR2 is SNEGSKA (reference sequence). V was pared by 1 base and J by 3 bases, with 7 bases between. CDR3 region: CSARVGSYEQYF. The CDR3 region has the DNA TGCAGTGCTAGAGTTGGGAGCTACGAGCAGTACTTC.

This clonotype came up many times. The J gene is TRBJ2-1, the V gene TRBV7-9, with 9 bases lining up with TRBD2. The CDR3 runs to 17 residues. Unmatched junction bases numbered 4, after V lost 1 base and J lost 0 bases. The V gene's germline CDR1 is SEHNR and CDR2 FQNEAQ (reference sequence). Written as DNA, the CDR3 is TGTGCCAGCAGCTTAGTACTAGCGGGTAACTCCTACAATGAGCAGTTCTTC. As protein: CASSLVLAGNSYNEQFF.

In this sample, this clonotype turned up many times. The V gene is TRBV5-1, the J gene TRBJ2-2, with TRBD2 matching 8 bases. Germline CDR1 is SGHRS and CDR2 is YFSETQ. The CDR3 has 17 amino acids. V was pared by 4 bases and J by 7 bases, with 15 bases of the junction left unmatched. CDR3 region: CASSRRTGAAGGGELFF. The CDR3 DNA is TGCGCCAGCAGCCGCCGGACGGGTGCGGCGGGAGGCGGGGAGCTGTTTTTT.

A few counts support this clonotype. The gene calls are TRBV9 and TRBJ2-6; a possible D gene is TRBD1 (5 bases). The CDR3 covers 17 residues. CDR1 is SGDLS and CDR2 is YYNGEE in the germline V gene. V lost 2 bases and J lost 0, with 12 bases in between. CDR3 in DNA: TGTGCCAGCAGCGTGCACAGGACGGACTCTGGGGCCAACGTCCTGACTTTC. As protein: CASSVHRTDSGANVLTF.

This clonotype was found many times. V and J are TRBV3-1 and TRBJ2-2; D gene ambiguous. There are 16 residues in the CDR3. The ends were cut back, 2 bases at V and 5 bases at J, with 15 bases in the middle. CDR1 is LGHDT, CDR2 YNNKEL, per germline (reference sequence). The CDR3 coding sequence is TGTGCCAGCAGCCAAAGGTCGCGAGTTTTTACCGGGGAGCTGTTTTTT. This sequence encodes CASSQRSRVFTGELFF.

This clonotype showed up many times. The DNA for the CDR3 is TGCGCCAGCAGCTTGGAGTCTAGCGGGGGGGCCGTCGGAGAGACCCAGTACTTC. As protein: CASSLESSGGAVGETQYF. The chain has TRBV5-1 and TRBJ2-5, with 12 bases matching TRBD2. CDR1 and CDR2 from the germline V gene are SGHRS and YFSETQ. J was trimmed by 4 bases and V by 0 bases; bases with no gene match: 10. The CDR3 covers 18 residues.

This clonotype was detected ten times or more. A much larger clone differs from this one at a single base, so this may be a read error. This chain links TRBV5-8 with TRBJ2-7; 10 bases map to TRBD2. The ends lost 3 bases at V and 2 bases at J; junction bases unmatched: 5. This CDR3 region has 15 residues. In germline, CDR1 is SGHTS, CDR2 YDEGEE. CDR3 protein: CASSSGLAEAYEQYF. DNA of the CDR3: TGTGCCAGCAGCTCCGGACTAGCGGAGGCCTACGAGCAGTACTTC.

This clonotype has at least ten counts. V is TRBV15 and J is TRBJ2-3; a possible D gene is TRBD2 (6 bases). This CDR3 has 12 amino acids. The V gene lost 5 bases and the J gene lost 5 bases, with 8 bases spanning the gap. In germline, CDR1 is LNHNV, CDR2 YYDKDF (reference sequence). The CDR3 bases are TGTGCCACCAGCCCGGAGGGAGATACGCAGTATTTT. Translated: CATSPEGDTQYF. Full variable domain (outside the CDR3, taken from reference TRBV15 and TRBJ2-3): DAMVIQNPRYQVTQFGKPVTLSCSQTLNHNVMYWYQQKSSQAPKLLFHYYDKDFNNEADTPDNFQSRRPNTSFCFLDIRSPGLGDTAMYLCATSPEGDTQYFGPGTRLTVL.

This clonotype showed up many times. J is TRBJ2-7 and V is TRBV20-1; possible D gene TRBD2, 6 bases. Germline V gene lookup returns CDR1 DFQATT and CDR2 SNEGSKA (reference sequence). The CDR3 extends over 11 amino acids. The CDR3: CGGEVGYEQYF. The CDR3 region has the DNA TGCGGCGGGGAGGTAGGGTACGAGCAGTACTTC.

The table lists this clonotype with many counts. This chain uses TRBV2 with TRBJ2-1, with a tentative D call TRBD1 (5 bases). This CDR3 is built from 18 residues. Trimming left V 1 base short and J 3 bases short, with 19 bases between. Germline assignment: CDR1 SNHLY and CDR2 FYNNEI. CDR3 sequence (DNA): TGTGCCAGCAGTGAAGTGGTAAGACAGAGGCTTGACTACAATGAGCAGTTCTTC. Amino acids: CASSEVVRQRLDYNEQFF.

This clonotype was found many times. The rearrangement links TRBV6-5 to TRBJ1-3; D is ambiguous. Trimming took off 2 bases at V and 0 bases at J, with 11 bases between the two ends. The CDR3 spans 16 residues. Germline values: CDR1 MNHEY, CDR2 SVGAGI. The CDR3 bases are TGTGCCAGCAGTTACGACCCGTCGGGCTCTGGAAACACCATATATTTT. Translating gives CASSYDPSGSGNTIYF.

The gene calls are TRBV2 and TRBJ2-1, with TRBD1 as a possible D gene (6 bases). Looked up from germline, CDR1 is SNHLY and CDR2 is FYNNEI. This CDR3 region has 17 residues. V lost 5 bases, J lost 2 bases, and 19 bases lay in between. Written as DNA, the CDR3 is TGTGCCAGCAGTCCGACAGCCCAGGGGAGTCCCTACAATGAGCAGTTCTTC. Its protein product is CASSPTAQGSPYNEQFF.

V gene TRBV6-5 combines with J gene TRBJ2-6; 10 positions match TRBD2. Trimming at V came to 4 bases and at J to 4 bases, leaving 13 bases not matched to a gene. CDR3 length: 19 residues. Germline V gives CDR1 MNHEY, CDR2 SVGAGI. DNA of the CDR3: TGTGCCAGCAGTTCACGCCATCTAGCGGGAGTATCCGGGGCCAACGTCCTGACTTTC. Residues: CASSSRHLAGVSGANVLTF.

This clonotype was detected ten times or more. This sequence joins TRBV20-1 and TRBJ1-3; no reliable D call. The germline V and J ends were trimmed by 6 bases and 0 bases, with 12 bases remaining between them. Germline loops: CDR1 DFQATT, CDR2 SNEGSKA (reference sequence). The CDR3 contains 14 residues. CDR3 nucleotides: TGCAGTGCCCCAGTCCGTACCTCTGGAAACACCATATATTTT. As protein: CSAPVRTSGNTIYF.

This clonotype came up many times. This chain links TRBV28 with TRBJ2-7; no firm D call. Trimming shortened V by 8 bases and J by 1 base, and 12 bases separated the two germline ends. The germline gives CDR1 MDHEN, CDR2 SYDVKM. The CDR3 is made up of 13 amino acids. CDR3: CASSRPPSYEQYF. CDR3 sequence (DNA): TGTGCCAGCTCTAGGCCACCTTCCTACGAGCAGTACTTC.

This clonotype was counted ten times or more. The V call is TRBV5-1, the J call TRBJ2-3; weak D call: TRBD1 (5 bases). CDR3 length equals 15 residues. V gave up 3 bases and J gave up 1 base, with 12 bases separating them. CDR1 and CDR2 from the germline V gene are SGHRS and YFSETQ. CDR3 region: CASSSDRSRTDTQYF. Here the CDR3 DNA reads TGCGCCAGCAGCTCTGACAGATCCCGCACAGATACGCAGTATTTT.

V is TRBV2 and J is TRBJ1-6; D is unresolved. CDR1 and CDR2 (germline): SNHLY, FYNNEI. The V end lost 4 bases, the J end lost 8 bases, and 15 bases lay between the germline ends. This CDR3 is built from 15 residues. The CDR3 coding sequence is TGTGCCAGCAGTGTATCTAGCGGGAGGGATTCACCCCTCCACTTT. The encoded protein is CASSVSSGRDSPLHF.

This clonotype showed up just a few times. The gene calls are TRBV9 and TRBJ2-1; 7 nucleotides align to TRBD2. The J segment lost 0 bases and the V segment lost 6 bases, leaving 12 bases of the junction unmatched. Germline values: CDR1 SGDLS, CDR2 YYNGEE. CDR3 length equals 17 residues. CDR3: CASNANIAGSSYNEQFF. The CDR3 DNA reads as TGTGCCAGCAACGCTAACATAGCGGGTAGCTCCTACAATGAGCAGTTCTTC.

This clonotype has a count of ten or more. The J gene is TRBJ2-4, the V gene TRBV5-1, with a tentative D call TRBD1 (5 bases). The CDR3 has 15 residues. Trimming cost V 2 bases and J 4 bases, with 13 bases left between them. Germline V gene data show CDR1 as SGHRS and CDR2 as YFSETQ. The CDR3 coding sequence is TGCGCCAGCAGCTTAACACTGACAGAGAAAAACATTCAGTACTTC. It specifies CASSLTLTEKNIQYF.

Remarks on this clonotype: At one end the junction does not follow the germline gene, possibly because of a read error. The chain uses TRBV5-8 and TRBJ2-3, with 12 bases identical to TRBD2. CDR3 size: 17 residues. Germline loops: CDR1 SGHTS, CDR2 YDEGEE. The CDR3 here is CASSPTGLAGIPDTQYF. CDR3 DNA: TGCGCCAGCAGCCCAACCGGACTAGCGGGAATCCCAGATACGCAGTATTTT.

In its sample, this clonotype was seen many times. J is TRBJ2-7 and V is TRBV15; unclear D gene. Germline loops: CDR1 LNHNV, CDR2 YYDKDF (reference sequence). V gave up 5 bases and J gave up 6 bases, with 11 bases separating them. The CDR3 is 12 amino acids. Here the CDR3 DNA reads TGTGCCACCAGCGGTCGTCCTCCCGAGCAGTACTTC. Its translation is CATSGRPPEQYF.

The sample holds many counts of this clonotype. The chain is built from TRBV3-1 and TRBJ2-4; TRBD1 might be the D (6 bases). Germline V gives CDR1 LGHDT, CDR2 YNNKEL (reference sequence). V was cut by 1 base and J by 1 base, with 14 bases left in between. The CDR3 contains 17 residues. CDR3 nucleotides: TGTGCCAGCAGCCAAGCGGCAGGGGCTAAGGCCAAAAACATTCAGTACTTC. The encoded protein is CASSQAAGAKAKNIQYF.

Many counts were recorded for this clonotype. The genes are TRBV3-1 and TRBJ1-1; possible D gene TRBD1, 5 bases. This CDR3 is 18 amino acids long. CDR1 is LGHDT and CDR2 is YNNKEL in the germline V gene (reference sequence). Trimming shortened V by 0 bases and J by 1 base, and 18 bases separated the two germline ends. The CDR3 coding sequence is TGTGCCAGCAGCCAAGAAGGAGGGTGGGTGGGGCGGAACACTGAAGCTTTCTTT. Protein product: CASSQEGGWVGRNTEAFF.